These T cell receptor beta chains were read from a single sample in a study of shared clonotypes between healthy human individuals. Using immunoSEQ multiplex PCR, the repertoire was profiled, and TCRdb retains in-frame clones only, with some absent. This sample has about 2,100,000 clones, with approximately 94% found just once. The sample consisted of naive CD8+ T cells from PBMCs. The source is a man in his late teens or twenties in good health. Some clones in this sample may be carry-over from other donors' samples. Each CDR3 is given with its conserved first and last residue.

v_call cdr3_aa
TRBV11-2 CASSLVLLAYNEQFF
TRBV2 CASSEGTSGSNEQFF
TRBV9 CASSAEGQPTRLFEQYF
TRBV5-1 CASSFGQGGLAGNEQFF
TRBV6-6 CASRPGQGSGYGYTF
TRBV13 CASSVRDTGYEQYF
TRBV4-1 CASSQILGTDQETQYF
TRBV2 CASATGDYNEQFF
TRBV27 CASSPASGRAYEQFF
TRBV11-3 CASSLEGAGTEQFF
TRBV7-3 CASSSLGLAANEQFF
TRBV4-2 CASSSRDANNEQFF
TRBV7-9 CASSLPKIDGSSYEQYF
TRBV27 CASSLYRGAQPQHF
TRBV2 CASSWTGGGNTEAFF
TRBV11-2 CASSLDGRGAYEQYF
TRBV6-4 CASSALAGYNEQFF
TRBV2 CASSEWAELIERSPFTDTQYF
TRBV9 CASSVAGTSEAEQFF
TRBV7-8 CASSLAARGITEAFF
TRBV2 CASSEARDRADEQYF
TRBV5-6 CASSLAGSGNTIYF